Listed here is a single TCR beta chain. Methods used by the authors: How many nucleated cells were present was estimated from reference gene primer amplification. The assay was immunoSEQ multiplex PCR, and TCRdb's table has in-frame clones only and misses some. V and J calls and clone size are given by that table; D and trimming were obtained from the DNA. Of a few hundred thousand clones in the sample, about 90% were seen once. This record belongs to a study of blood T cell repertoires in COVID-19. Study-level information: The origin of the acute and convalescent COVID-19 samples was the United States, Italy and Spain. Sources were T cells, B-cell-depleted T cells, or PBMCs; the material itself was cDNA or gDNA.

The source material was peripheral blood. The receptor was derived from a man aged 18-30 years with active or convalescent COVID-19.

The DNA of the CDR3 is TGTGCCAGCAGTTTAGGACGGGGAAATCAGCCCCAGCATTTT. Protein sequence: CASSLGRGNQPQHF. V usage is TRBV28 and J usage is TRBJ1-5; D call uncertain. The CDR3 length is 14 residues. Germline-derived CDR1 and CDR2 are MDHEN and SYDVKM. V was trimmed by 2 bases and J by 4 bases, leaving 9 bases between them.